This T cell receptor (beta chain) was recovered during a study of shared clonotypes between healthy human individuals. For the study at large: Each donor's CD8 memory used one plate, CD8 naive two, each CD4 subset three.

CDR3 length equals 13 residues. Trimming removed 3 bases from V and 7 bases from J; junction bases left unmatched: 2. The germline V gene encodes CDR1 MNHEY and CDR2 SMNVEV (reference sequence). Sequencing was at deep level. Profiling relied on immunoSEQ multiplex PCR, and the TCRdb table lists in-frame clones only, not all of them. The sample holds about 2.4 million clones, 90% to 95% seen once. The sample holds a few counts of this clone. Other DNA variants within this sample encode the same CDR3. The sample comprised naive CD4+ T cells from PBMCs. The subset is: CD45RA+ positively selected. V usage is TRBV27 and J usage is TRBJ1-2; TRBD1 agrees at 10 bases. This receptor was taken from a young man in good health. Some clones in this sample may be carry-over from other donors' samples. The CDR3 DNA follows: TGTGCCAGCAGTTTCCGGACAGGGGGTGGCTACACCTTC. Translating gives CASSFRTGGGYTF.